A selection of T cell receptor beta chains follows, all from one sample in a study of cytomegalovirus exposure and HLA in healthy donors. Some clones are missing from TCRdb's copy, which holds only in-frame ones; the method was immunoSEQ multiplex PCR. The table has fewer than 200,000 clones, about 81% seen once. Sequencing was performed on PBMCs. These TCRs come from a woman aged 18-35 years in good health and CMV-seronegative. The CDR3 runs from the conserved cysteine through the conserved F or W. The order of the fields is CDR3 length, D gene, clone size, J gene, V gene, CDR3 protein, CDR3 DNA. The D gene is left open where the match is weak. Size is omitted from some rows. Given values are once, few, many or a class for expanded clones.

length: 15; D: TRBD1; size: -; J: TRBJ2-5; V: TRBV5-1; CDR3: CASRRTGTRLETQYF; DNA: TGCGCCAGCAGACGGACAGGGACTCGTCTAGAGACCCAGTACTTC
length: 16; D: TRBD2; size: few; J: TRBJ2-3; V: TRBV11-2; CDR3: CASSPLSGAGRGTQYF; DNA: TGTGCCAGCAGCCCCCTGAGCGGGGCCGGTCGGGGTACGCAGTATTTT
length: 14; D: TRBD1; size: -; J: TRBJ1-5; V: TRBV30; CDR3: CAWRAKQGRQPQHF; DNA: TGTGCCTGGAGGGCTAAACAGGGGCGTCAGCCCCAGCATTTT
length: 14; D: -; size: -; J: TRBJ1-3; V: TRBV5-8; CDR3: CASTQGGIGNTIYF; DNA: TGTGCCAGCACCCAAGGGGGTATCGGAAACACCATATATTTT
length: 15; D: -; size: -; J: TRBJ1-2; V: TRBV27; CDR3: CASSPKSSSGVQNTF; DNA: TGTGCCAGCAGCCCTAAATCCTCGTCAGGGGTTCAGAACACCTTC
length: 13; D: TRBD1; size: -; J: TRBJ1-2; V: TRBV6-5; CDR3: CASSRDRRYGYTF; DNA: TGTGCCAGCAGCCGGGACAGGCGGTATGGCTACACCTTC
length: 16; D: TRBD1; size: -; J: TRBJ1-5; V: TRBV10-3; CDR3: CAISVGDRAGNQPQHF; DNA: TGTGCCATCAGTGTCGGGGACAGGGCGGGCAATCAGCCCCAGCATTTT
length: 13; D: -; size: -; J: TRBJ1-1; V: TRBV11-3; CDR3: CASSRQENTEAFF; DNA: TGTGCCAGCAGTCGACAGGAGAACACTGAAGCTTTCTTT
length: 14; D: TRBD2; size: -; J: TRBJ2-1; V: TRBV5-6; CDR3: CASSLGLARHEQFF; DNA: TGTGCCAGCAGCTTGGGACTAGCGCGGCATGAGCAGTTCTTC
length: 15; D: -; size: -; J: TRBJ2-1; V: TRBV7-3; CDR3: CASSLVGASLNEQFF; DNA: TGTGCCAGCAGCTTGGTAGGGGCGAGTCTCAATGAGCAGTTCTTC
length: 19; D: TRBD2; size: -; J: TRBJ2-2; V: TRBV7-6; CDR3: CASRPGLAGAPTNTGELFF; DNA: TGTGCCAGCCGACCGGGACTAGCGGGGGCCCCCACGAACACCGGGGAGCTGTTTTTT
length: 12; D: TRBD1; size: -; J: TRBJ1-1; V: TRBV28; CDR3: CASSLRDSEAFF; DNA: TGTGCCAGCAGTTTACGGGACAGCGAAGCTTTCTTT
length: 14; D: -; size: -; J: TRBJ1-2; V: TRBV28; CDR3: CASSSPGPPYGYTF; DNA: TGTGCCAGCAGTAGCCCAGGGCCCCCCTATGGCTACACCTTC
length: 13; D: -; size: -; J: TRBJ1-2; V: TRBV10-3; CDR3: CAISDSSNYGYTF; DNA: TGTGCCATCAGCGACAGTTCCAACTATGGCTACACCTTC
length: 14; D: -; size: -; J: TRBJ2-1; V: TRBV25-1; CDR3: CASSEAGPYNEQFF; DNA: TGTGCCAGCAGTGAAGCGGGACCCTACAATGAGCAGTTCTTC
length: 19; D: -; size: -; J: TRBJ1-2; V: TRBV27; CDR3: CASSNIIRAGMRLRYGYTF; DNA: TGTGCCAGCAGTAACATTATCCGGGCAGGGATGAGGCTTCGCTATGGCTACACCTTC
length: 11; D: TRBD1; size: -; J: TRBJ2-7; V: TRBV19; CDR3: CASRTGNEQYF; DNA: TGTGCCAGCCGGACAGGCAACGAGCAGTACTTC
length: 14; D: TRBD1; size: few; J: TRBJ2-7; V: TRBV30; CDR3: CAWSVGQGTYEQYF; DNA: TGTGCCTGGAGTGTGGGACAGGGTACCTACGAGCAGTACTTC
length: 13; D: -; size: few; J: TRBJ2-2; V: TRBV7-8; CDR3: CASSSGYTGELFF; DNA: TGTGCCAGCAGCTCAGGGTACACCGGGGAGCTGTTTTTT
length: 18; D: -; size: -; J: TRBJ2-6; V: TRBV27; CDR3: CASSLTGEEVSGANVLTF; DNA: TGTGCCAGCAGTTTAACCGGGGAGGAGGTCTCTGGGGCCAACGTCCTGACTTTC
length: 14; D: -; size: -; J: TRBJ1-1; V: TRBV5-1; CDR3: CASSLSTRHTEAFF; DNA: TGCGCCAGCAGCTTGTCCACCAGGCACACTGAAGCTTTCTTT
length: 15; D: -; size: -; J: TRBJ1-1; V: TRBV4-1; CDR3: CASSLSRGRNTEAFF; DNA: TGCGCCAGCAGCCTCTCCAGGGGTAGGAACACTGAAGCTTTCTTT
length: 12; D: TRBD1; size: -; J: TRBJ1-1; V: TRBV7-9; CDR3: CASSLDDREFEF; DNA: TGTGCCAGCAGCTTAGATGACAGGGAATTTGAATTT
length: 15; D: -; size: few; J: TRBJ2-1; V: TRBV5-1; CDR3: CASSLGASSYNEQFF; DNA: TGCGCCAGCAGCTTGGGTGCTAGCTCCTACAATGAGCAGTTCTTC
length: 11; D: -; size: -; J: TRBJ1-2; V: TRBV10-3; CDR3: CAISDSSGYTF; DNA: TGTGCCATCAGTGACAGTTCTGGCTACACCTTC
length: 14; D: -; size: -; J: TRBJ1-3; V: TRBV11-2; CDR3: CASSPGWSGNTIYF; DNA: TGTGCCAGCAGCCCGGGATGGTCTGGAAACACCATATATTTT
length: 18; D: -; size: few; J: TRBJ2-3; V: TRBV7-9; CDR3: CASSLGSWTTPSTDTQYF; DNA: TGTGCCAGCAGCTTAGGAAGCTGGACTACCCCTAGCACAGATACGCAGTATTTT
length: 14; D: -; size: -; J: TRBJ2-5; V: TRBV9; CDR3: CASSPRADQETQYF; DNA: TGTGCCAGCAGCCCCCGCGCGGATCAAGAGACCCAGTACTTC
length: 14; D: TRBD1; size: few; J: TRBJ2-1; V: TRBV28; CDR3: CASSPGGSYNEQFF; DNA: TGTGCCTCCTCACCAGGGGGCTCCTACAATGAGCAGTTCTTC
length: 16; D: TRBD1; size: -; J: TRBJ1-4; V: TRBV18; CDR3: CASSRDRPSTNEKLFF; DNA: TGTGCCAGCTCACGGGACAGGCCTTCAACTAATGAAAAACTGTTTTTT
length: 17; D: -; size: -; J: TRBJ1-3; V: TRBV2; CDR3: CASRNLPPNFSGNTIYF; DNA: TGTGCCAGCAGGAATCTACCACCCAATTTCTCTGGAAACACCATATATTTT
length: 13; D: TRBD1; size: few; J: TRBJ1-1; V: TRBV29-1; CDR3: CSTAGTGGTEAFF; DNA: TGCAGCACCGCCGGGACAGGGGGAACTGAAGCTTTCTTT
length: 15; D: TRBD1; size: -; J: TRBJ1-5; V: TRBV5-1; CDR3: CASSFSTGEEQPQHF; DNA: TGCGCCAGCAGCTTCTCGACAGGGGAAGAGCAGCCCCAGCATTTT
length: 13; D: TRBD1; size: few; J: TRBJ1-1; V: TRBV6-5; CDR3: CATEQGMNTEAFF; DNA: TGTGCCACCGAACAGGGGATGAACACTGAAGCTTTCTTT
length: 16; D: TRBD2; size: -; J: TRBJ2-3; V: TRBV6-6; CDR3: CASSYSGAGEKDTQYF; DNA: TGTGCCAGCAGTTACTCAGGGGCGGGAGAGAAGGATACGCAGTATTTT
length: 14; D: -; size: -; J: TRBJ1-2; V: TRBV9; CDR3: CASSPTFDSYGYTF; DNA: TGTGCCAGCAGCCCCACTTTTGATAGCTATGGCTACACCTTC